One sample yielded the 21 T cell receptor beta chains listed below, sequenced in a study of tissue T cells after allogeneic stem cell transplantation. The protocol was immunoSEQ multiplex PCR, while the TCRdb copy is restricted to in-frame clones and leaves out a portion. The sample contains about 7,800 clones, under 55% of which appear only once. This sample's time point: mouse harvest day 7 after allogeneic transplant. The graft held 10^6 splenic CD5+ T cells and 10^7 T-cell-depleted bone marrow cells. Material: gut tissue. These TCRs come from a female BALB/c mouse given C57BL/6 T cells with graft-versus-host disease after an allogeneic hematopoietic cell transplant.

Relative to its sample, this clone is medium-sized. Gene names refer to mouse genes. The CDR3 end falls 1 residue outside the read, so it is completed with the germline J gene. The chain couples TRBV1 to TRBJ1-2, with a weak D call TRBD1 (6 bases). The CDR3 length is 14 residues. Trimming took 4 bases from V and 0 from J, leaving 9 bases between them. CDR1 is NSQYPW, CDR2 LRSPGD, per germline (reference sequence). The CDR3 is CTCSGQGTNSDYTF. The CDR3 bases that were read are TGCACCTGCAGTGGTCAGGGGACAAACTCCGACTACACC. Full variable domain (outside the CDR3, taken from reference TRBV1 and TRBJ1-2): VTLLEQNPRWRLVPRGQAVNLRCILKNSQYPWMSWYQQDLQKQLQWLFTLRSPGDKEVKSLPGADYLATRVTDTELRLQVANMSQGRTLYCTCSGQGTNSDYTFGSGTRLLVI.

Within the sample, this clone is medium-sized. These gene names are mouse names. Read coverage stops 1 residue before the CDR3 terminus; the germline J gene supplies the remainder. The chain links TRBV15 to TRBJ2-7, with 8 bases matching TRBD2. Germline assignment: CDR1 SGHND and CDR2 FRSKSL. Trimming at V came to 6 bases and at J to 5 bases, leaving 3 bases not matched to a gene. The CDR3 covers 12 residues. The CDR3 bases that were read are TGTGCCAGCAGCCCGGACTGGGATGAACAGTAC. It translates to CASSPDWDEQY. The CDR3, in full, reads CASSPDWDEQYF.

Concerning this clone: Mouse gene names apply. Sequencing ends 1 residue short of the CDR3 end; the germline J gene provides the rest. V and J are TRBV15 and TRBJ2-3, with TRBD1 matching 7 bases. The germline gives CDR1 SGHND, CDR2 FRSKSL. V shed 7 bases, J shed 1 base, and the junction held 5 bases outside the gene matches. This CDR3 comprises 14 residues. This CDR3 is CASTLDRRAETLYF. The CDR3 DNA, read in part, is TGTGCCAGCACCTTGGACAGGCGTGCAGAAACGCTGTAT.

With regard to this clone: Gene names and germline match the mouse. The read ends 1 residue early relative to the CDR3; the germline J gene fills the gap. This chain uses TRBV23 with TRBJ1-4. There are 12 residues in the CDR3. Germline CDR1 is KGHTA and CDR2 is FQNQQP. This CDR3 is CSSSRANERLFF. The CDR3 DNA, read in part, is TGCTCCAGCAGTCGGGCCAACGAAAGATTATTT.

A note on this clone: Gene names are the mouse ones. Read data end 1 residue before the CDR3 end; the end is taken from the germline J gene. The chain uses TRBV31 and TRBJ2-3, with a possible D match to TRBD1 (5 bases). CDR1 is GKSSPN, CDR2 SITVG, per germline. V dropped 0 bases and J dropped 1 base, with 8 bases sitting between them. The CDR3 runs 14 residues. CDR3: CAWSLGRGAETLYF. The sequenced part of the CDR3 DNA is TGTGCCTGGAGTCTTGGCAGGGGTGCAGAAACGCTGTAT.

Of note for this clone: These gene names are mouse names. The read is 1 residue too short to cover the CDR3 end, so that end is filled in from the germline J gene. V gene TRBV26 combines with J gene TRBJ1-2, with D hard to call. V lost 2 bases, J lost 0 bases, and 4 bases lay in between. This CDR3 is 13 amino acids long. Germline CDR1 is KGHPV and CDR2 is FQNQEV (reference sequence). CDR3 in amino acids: CASSLKTNSDYTF. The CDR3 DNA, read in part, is TGTGCCAGCAGTCTGAAGACAAACTCCGACTACACC.

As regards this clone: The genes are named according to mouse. The CDR3 here is CASSLWTGNYAEQFF. The DNA read from the CDR3 is TGTGCCAGCAGTTTGTGGACAGGGAACTATGCTGAGCAGTTC. This chain uses TRBV26 with TRBJ2-1; 8 bases line up with TRBD1. From the germline J gene comes the end of the CDR3, since the read stops 1 residue before it. The CDR3 consists of 15 residues. Trimming cost V 5 bases and J 1 base; bases outside gene matches: 4. Germline V gene sequence: CDR1 KGHPV, CDR2 FQNQEV (reference sequence).

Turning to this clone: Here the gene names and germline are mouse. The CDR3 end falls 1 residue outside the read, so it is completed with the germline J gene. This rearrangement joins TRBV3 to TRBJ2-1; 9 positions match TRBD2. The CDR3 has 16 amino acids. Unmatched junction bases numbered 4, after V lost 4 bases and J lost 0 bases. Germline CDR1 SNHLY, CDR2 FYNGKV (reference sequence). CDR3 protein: CASSSDWGFNYAEQFF. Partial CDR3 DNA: TGTGCCAGCAGCTCCGACTGGGGGTTTAACTATGCTGAGCAGTTC.

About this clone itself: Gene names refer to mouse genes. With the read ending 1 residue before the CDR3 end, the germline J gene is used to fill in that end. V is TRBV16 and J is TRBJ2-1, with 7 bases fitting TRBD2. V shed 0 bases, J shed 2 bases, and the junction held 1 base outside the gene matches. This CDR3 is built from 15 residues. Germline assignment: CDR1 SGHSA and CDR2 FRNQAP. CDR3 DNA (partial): TGTGCAAGCAGCTTAGACTGGGGGTACTATGCTGAGCAGTTC. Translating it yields CASSLDWGYYAEQF. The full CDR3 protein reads CASSLDWGYYAEQFF.

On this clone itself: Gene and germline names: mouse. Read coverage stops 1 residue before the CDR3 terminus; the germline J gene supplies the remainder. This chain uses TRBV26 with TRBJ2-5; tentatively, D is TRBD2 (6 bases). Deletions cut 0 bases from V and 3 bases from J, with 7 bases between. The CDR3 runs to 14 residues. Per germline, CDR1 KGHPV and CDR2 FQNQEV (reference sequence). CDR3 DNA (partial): TGTGCCAGCAGTCTGTCTGGGGGTCAAGACACCCAGTAC. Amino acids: CASSLSGGQDTQY. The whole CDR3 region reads CASSLSGGQDTQYF.

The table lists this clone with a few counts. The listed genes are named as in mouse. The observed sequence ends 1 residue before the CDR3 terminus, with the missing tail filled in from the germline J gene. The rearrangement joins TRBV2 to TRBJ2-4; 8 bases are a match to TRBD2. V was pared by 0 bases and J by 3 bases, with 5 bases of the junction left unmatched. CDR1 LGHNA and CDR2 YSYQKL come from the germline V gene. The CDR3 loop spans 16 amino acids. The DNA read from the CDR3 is TGTGCCAGCAGCCAAGATCTCTGGGGGGCCCAAAACACCTTGTAC. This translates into CASSQDLWGAQNTLY. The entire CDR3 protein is CASSQDLWGAQNTLYF.

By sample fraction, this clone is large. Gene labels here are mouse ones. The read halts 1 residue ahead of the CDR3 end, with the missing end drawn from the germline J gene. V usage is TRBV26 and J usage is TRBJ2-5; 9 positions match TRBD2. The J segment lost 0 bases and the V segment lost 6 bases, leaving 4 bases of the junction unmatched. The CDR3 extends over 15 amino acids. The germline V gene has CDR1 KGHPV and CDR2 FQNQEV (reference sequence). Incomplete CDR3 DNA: TGTGCCAGCAGCCGGGACTGGGCAAACCAAGACACCCAGTAC. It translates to CASSRDWANQDTQY. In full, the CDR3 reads CASSRDWANQDTQYF.

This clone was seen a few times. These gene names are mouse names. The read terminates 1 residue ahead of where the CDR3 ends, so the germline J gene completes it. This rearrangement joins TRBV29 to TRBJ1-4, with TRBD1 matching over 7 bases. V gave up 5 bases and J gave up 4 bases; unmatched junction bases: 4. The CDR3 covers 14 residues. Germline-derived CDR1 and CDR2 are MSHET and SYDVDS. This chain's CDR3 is CASSIGTDNERLFF. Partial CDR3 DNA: TGTGCTAGCAGTATCGGGACAGACAACGAAAGATTATTT.

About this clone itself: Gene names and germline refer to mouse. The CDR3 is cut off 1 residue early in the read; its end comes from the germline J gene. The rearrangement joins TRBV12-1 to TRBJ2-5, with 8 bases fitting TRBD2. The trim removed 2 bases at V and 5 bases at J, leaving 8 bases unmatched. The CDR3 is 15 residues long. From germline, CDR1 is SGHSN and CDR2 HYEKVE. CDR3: CASSPPGGARDTQYF. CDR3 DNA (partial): TGTGCCAGCTCTCCCCCGGGGGGGGCGCGAGACACCCAGTAC.

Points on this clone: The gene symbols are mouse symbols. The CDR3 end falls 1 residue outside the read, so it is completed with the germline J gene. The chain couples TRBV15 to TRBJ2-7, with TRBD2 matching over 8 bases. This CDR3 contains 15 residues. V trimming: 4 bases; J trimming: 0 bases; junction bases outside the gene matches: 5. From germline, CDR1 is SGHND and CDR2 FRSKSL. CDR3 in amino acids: CASSWGGGGSYEQYF. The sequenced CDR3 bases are TGTGCCAGCAGTTGGGGGGGCGGGGGCTCCTATGAACAGTAC. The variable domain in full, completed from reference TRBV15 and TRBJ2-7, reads DAGVTQTPRHEVAEKGQTIILKCEPVSGHNDLFWYRQTKIQGLELLSYFRSKSLMEDGGAFKDRFKAEMLNSSFSTLKIQPTEPKDSAVYLCASSWGGGGSYEQYFGPGTRLTVL.

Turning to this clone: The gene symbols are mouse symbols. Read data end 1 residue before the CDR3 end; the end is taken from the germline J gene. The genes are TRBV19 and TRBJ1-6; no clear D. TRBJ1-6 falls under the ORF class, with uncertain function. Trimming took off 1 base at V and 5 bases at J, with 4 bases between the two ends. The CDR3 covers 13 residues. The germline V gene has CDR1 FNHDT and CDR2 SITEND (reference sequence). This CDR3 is CASSIRDNSPLYF. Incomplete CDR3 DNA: TGTGCCAGCAGTATAAGGGATAATTCGCCCCTCTAC.

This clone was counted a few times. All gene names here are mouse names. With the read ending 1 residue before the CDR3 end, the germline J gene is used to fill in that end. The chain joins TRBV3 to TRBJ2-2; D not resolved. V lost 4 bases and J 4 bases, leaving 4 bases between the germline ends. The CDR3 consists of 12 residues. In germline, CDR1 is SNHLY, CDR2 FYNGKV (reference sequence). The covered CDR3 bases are TGTGCCAGCAGCTCTTCCACCGGGCAGCTCTAC. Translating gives CASSSSTGQLY. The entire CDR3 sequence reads CASSSSTGQLYF.

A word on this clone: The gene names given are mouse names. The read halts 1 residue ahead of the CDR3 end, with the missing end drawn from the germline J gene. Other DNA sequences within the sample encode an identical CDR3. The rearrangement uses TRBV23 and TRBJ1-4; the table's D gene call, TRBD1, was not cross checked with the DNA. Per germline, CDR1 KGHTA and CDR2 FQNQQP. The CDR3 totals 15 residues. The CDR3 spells CSSSRSGTTNERLFF. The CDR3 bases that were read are TGCTCCAGTAGTCGCTCCGGGACAACCAACGAAAGATTATTT.

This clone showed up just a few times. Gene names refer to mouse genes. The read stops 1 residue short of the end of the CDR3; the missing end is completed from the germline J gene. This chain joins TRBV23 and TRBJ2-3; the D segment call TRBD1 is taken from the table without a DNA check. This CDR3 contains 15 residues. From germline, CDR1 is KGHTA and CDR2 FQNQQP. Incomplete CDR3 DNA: TGCTCCAGCAGTCAAAGAACAGGGAGTGCAGAAACGCTGTAT. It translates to CSSSQRTGSAETLY. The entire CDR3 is CSSSQRTGSAETLYF.

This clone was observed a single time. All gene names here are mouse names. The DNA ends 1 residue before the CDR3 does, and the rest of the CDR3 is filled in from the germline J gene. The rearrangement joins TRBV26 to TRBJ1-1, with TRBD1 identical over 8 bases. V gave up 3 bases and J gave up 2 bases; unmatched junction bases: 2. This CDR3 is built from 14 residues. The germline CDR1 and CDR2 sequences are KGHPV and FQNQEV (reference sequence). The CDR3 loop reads CASSLQGANTEVFF. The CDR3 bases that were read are TGTGCCAGCAGTCTTCAGGGGGCCAACACAGAAGTCTTC.

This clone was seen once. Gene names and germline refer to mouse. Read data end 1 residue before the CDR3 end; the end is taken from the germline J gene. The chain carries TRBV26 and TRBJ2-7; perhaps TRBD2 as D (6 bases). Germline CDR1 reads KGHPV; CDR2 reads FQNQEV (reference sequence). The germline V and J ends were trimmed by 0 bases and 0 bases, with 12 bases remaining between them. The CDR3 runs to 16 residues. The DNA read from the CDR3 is TGTGCCAGCAGTCTGTCGGCTGGGGCAAGCTCCTATGAACAGTAC. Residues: CASSLSAGASSYEQY. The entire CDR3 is CASSLSAGASSYEQYF.